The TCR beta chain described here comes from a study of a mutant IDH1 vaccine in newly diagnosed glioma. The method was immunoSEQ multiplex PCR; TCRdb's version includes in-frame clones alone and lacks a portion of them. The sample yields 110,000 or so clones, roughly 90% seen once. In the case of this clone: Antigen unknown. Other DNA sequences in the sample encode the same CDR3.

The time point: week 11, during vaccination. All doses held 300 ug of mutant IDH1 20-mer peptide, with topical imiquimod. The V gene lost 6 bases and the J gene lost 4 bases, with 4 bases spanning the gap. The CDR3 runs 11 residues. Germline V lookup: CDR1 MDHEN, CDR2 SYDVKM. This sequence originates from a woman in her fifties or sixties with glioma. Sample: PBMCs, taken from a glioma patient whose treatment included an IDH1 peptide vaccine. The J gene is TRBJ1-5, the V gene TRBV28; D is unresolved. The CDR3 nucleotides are TGTGCCAGCAGCCTAAATCAGCCCCAGCATTTT. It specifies CASSLNQPQHF.